This record covers a single T cell receptor (beta chain). Its antigen remains unidentified. This entry belongs to a study of shared clonotypes between healthy human individuals. Deep was the level at which the assay was run. Every immunoSEQ plate was one replicate of a subset's evenly spread DNA. Here immunoSEQ multiplex PCR was the method, and the copy in TCRdb shows in-frame clones only, minus some. The table shows about 480,000 clones, with nearly 80% occurring only once. The CDR3 consists of 15 residues. J was trimmed by 3 bases and V by 3 bases; bases with no gene match: 8. Germline loops: CDR1 MDHEN, CDR2 SYDVKM. General observations from the study: Clonotype sharing among the donors was expected to vary with sequencing depth.

The receptor's source is a woman in her forties in good health. Some clones in this sample may be carry-over from other donors' samples. Source material: PBMCs. This chain links TRBV28 with TRBJ2-7; 7 bases line up with TRBD2. In nucleotides, the CDR3 is TGTGCCAGCAGTTTGGGGGGAGGGAGGGGCTACGAGCAGTACTTC. As protein: CASSLGGGRGYEQYF.